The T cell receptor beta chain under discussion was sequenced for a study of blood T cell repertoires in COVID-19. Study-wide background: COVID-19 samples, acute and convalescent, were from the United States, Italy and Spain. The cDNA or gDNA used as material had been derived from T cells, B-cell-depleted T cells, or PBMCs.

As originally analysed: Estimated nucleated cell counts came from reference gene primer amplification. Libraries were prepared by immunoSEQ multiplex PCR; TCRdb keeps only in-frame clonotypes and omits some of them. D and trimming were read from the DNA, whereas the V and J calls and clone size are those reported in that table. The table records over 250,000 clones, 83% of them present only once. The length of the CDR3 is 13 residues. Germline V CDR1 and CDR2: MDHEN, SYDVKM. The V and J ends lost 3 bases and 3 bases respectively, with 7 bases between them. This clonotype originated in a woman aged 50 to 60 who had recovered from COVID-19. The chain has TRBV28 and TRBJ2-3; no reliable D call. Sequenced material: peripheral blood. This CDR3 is CASSLSGTDTQYF. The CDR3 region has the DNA TGTGCCAGCAGTTTGTCGGGTACAGATACGCAGTATTTT.